The 28 T cell receptor beta chains presented below share a single source sample, sequenced in a study of CD8 T cells in Susac syndrome. Random hexamers were used to reverse transcribe an amount of roughly 0.45 to 1 ug RNA. TCRdb ran MiXCR on the immunoSEQ multiplex PCR reads and lists one entry per CDR3 protein. The sample has 70,000 to 100,000 distinct CDR3 sequences, approximately 95% seen once. Material: CD8+ T cells from PBMCs. The receptors originated from a human donor in good health.

As concerns this clonotype: The junction departs from germline at one end; a sequencing error may be responsible. This sequence joins TRBV5-1 and TRBJ1-5; no firm D call. CDR3 length: 13 amino acids. Germline V CDR1 and CDR2: SGHRS, YFSETQ. The CDR3 DNA sequence: TGCGCCAGCAGCTTAGGAGGGCTGGAACCGTACTCGTTT. It encodes CASSLGGLEPYSF.

This clonotype appeared a few times. This rearrangement joins TRBV13 to TRBJ1-2; D unclear. The V gene lost 2 bases and the J gene lost 6 bases, with 1 base spanning the gap. CDR3 length: 10 residues. CDR1 is PRHDT and CDR2 is FYEKMQ in the germline V gene (reference sequence). The CDR3 nucleotides are TGTGCCAGCAGCTTAAATGGCTACACCTTC. It yields the protein CASSLNGYTF.

The chain couples TRBV19 to TRBJ1-6, with D unclear. The CDR3 runs to 16 residues. V lost 3 bases and J 8 bases, leaving 17 bases between the germline ends. CDR1 is LNHDA and CDR2 is SQIVND in the germline V gene (reference sequence). The CDR3 DNA sequence: TGTGCCAGTAGTATTCAAGGACCTGGCACGGATTCACCCCTCCACTTT. Amino acid sequence: CASSIQGPGTDSPLHF.

The chain carries TRBV29-1 and TRBJ2-1; possible D gene TRBD2, 5 bases. Germline CDR1 is SQVTM and CDR2 is ANQGSEA. Trimming took 0 bases from V and 3 from J, leaving 12 bases between them. CDR3 size: 15 residues. CDR3 DNA: TGCAGCGTTGAAGATCGCGGGCAGGTCTACAATGAGCAGTTCTTC. This codes for CSVEDRGQVYNEQFF.

This rearrangement joins TRBV4-1 to TRBJ1-5; D is possibly TRBD1 (5 bases). The CDR3 runs 13 residues. CDR1 and CDR2 from the germline V gene are MGHRA and YSYEKL. Trimming took off 0 bases at V and 7 bases at J, with 7 bases between the two ends. In nucleotides, the CDR3 is TGCGCCAGCAGCCAAGAAGGGGACCAGCCCCAGCATTTT. This gives the protein CASSQEGDQPQHF.

This chain connects TRBV10-1 to TRBJ2-7; D unclear. Per the germline V gene, CDR1 is WNHNN and CDR2 is SYGVQD (reference sequence). The CDR3 is 12 residues long. Trimming removed 3 bases from V and 3 bases from J, with 6 bases in between. CDR3 region: CASSDKLYEQYF. CDR3 in DNA: TGCGCCAGCAGTGATAAGCTCTACGAGCAGTACTTC.

This CDR3 is CASSPSMSGFYGYTF. The CDR3 nucleotides read TGTGCCAGCAGCCCCAGTATGTCAGGGTTTTATGGCTACACCTTC. The rearrangement links TRBV9 to TRBJ1-2, with D possibly matching TRBD1 (5 bases). CDR1 is SGDLS and CDR2 is YYNGEE in the germline V gene. This CDR3 has 15 amino acids. V was clipped by 4 bases and J by 5 bases, with 18 bases between them.

The gene calls are TRBV12-3 or TRBV12-4 and TRBJ2-7, with D perhaps TRBD1 or TRBD2 (5 bases each). The V end was cut by 4 bases, the J end by 2 bases, with 18 bases between. The CDR3 covers 16 residues. This CDR3 is CASSSIREMGAYEQYF. DNA of the CDR3: TGTGCCAGCAGTTCAATCAGGGAAATGGGGGCCTACGAGCAGTACTTC.

V usage is TRBV13 and J usage is TRBJ2-7; D gene unclear. Germline V gene data show CDR1 as PRHDT and CDR2 as FYEKMQ (reference sequence). The germline V and J ends were trimmed by 2 bases and 0 bases, with 11 bases remaining between them. CDR3 size: 15 residues. CDR3 coding DNA: TGTGCCAGCAGCTTATACTCGCAGACCTCCTACGAGCAGTACTTC. Amino acids: CASSLYSQTSYEQYF. Using reference TRBV13 and TRBJ2-7 for the parts outside the CDR3, the full variable domain is AAGVIQSPRHLIKEKRETATLKCYPIPRHDTVYWYQQGPGQDPQFLISFYEKMQSDKGSIPDRFSAQQFSDYHSELNMSSLELGDSALYFCASSLYSQTSYEQYFGPGTRLTVT.

Concerning this clonotype: Germline is not matched at one junction end, which may reflect a read error. The rearrangement links TRBV6-5 to TRBJ1-2; D gene uncertain. Germline CDR1 is MNHEY and CDR2 is SVGAGI. The CDR3 contains 14 residues. The CDR3 spells CASGYRETNYGYTF. The CDR3 nucleotides are TGTGCCAGCGGTTATCGGGAGACTAACTATGGCTACACCTTC.

CDR3 nucleotide sequence: TGTGCCAGCAGTTACCTGCCCTCCACTTATGGCTACACCTTC. Translating it yields CASSYLPSTYGYTF. J is TRBJ1-2 and V is TRBV6-2 or TRBV6-3; D gene uncertain. CDR1 MNHEY and CDR2 SVGEGT come from the germline V gene. V lost 2 bases to trimming and J lost 5 bases, with 12 bases between them. This CDR3 spans 14 amino acids.

The rearrangement links TRBV3-1 to TRBJ1-4; D unresolved. The CDR3 sequence is 15 residues long. V lost 0 bases and J lost 4, with 9 bases in between. Per the germline V gene, CDR1 is LGHDT and CDR2 is YNNKEL (reference sequence). CDR3 residues: CASSQDSSFNEKLFF. As DNA, the CDR3 is TGTGCCAGCAGCCAAGATAGCAGCTTTAATGAAAAACTGTTTTTT.

J is TRBJ2-1 and V is TRBV21-1. TRBV21-1 is an annotated pseudogene. This CDR3 is 15 amino acids long. The CDR3 DNA follows: TGTGCCAGCAGCACCCTAAATGAGTCCTACAATGAGCAGTTCTTC. Its protein is CASSTLNESYNEQFF.

The gene calls are TRBV6-2 or TRBV6-3 and TRBJ1-5, with D uncertain. Per the germline V gene, CDR1 is MNHEY and CDR2 is SVGEGT. Trimming removed 0 bases from V and 7 bases from J, with 13 bases in between. This CDR3 comprises 15 residues. CDR3 in amino acids: CASSYSGGSTQPQHF. The CDR3 coding sequence is TGTGCCAGCAGTTACTCAGGAGGGTCAACCCAGCCCCAGCATTTT.

This chain joins TRBV29-1 and TRBJ1-3, with D possibly matching TRBD1 (5 bases). Trimming removed 5 bases from V and 1 base from J, with 9 bases in between. In germline, CDR1 is SQVTM, CDR2 ANQGSEA. The CDR3 is 13 residues long. CDR3 protein: CSVTGHSGNTIYF. The DNA of the CDR3 is TGCAGCGTTACGGGGCATTCTGGAAACACCATATATTTT.

V is TRBV9 and J is TRBJ1-6, with 11 bases aligning to TRBD1. The CDR3 runs 15 residues. Germline V gene lookup returns CDR1 SGDLS and CDR2 YYNGEE. The trim removed 3 bases at V and 7 bases at J, leaving 3 bases unmatched. The CDR3 DNA sequence: TGTGCCAGCAGCGGGGGACAGGGGGTCAATTCACCCCTCCACTTT. Translation: CASSGGQGVNSPLHF.

The chain links TRBV7-3 to TRBJ2-2; maybe TRBD1 (5 bases). Trimming left V 2 bases short and J 7 bases short, with 14 bases between. This CDR3 comprises 15 residues. CDR1 is SGHTA and CDR2 is FQGTGA in the germline V gene. As DNA, the CDR3 is TGTGCCAGCAGCTTATCTCCTACAGGTGACGGGGAGCTGTTTTTT. This gives the protein CASSLSPTGDGELFF.

J is TRBJ1-6 and V is TRBV27; no reliable D call. CDR3 size: 14 residues. Germline CDR1 is MNHEY and CDR2 is SMNVEV (reference sequence). V was trimmed by 10 bases and J by 4 bases, leaving 14 bases between them. The CDR3 is CATKRVVYNSPLHF. The DNA for the CDR3 is TGTGCCACCAAAAGGGTAGTTTATAATTCACCCCTCCACTTT.

This clonotype was seen only a few times. The genes are TRBV3-1 and TRBJ1-1; D possibly corresponds to TRBD1 (5 bases). Germline CDR1 and CDR2: LGHDT and YNNKEL (reference sequence). The CDR3 runs 14 residues. The germline V and J ends were trimmed by 0 bases and 4 bases, with 9 bases remaining between them. The CDR3 is CASSQDPGGTEAFF. CDR3 DNA: TGTGCCAGCAGCCAAGATCCGGGGGGCACTGAAGCTTTCTTT. Filled out from reference TRBV3-1 and TRBJ1-1, the complete variable domain reads DTAVSQTPKYLVTQMGNDKSIKCEQNLGHDTMYWYKQDSKKFLKIMFSYNNKELIINETVPNRFSPKSPDKAHLNLHINSLELGDSAVYFCASSQDPGGTEAFFGQGTRLTVV.

In this sample, this clonotype turned up once. This chain joins TRBV7-8 and TRBJ1-5, with 7 bases fitting TRBD1. The CDR3 extends over 16 amino acids. Looked up from germline, CDR1 is SGHVS and CDR2 is FQNEAQ. The V and J ends lost 5 bases and 0 bases, in that order; junction bases with no gene match: 7. The CDR3 DNA follows: TGTGCCAGCAGCGCTCCCGACAGGGCTAGCAATCAGCCCCAGCATTTT. Its protein is CASSAPDRASNQPQHF.

CDR3 region: CATSPRTGSTGELFF. The CDR3 nucleotides read TGTGCCACCAGCCCAAGAACGGGTTCTACCGGGGAGCTGTTTTTT. The chain couples TRBV15 to TRBJ2-2; D gene uncertain. Trimming took 5 bases from V and 5 from J, leaving 15 bases between them. The CDR3 sequence is 15 residues long. Per the germline V gene, CDR1 is LNHNV and CDR2 is YYDKDF (reference sequence).

The chain links TRBV7-3 to TRBJ2-1; TRBD2 matches 13 bases. V shed 5 bases, J shed 0 bases, and the junction held 10 bases outside the gene matches. The CDR3 is made up of 19 amino acids. From germline, CDR1 is SGHTA and CDR2 FQGTGA. The CDR3 nucleotides read TGTGCCAGCAGCCTAGGGACTAGCGGGGCCCTAAGCTCCTACAATGAGCAGTTCTTC. This sequence encodes CASSLGTSGALSSYNEQFF.

The chain couples TRBV4-1 to TRBJ1-1; no clear D. The length of the CDR3 is 15 residues. Trimming pared 2 bases from V and 0 bases from J, leaving 10 bases between. Germline V gene lookup returns CDR1 MGHRA and CDR2 YSYEKL. The CDR3 sequence is CASSQSREMNTEAFF. Here the CDR3 DNA reads TGCGCCAGCAGCCAATCAAGGGAAATGAACACTGAAGCTTTCTTT.

The gene calls are TRBV7-2 and TRBJ2-1; 7 bases are a match to TRBD2. The CDR3 covers 16 residues. V lost 5 bases and J lost 2; bases outside the gene matches: 9. Germline V gene lookup returns CDR1 SGHTA and CDR2 FQGNSA. DNA of the CDR3: TGTGCCAGCAGCATCCTCCTGGCGGGGGCCTACAATGAGCAGTTCTTC. It translates to CASSILLAGAYNEQFF.

J is TRBJ1-5 and V is TRBV3-1, with D possibly being TRBD1 (6 bases). The germline V and J ends were trimmed by 0 bases and 3 bases, with 9 bases remaining between them. This CDR3 has 15 amino acids. Germline V gene lookup returns CDR1 LGHDT and CDR2 YNNKEL (reference sequence). CDR3 residues: CASSQDRTANQPQHF. The CDR3 DNA reads as TGTGCCAGCAGCCAAGATCGGACAGCCAATCAGCCCCAGCATTTT. The full variable domain, its missing parts supplied by reference TRBV3-1 and TRBJ1-5, is DTAVSQTPKYLVTQMGNDKSIKCEQNLGHDTMYWYKQDSKKFLKIMFSYNNKELIINETVPNRFSPKSPDKAHLNLHINSLELGDSAVYFCASSQDRTANQPQHFGDGTRLSIL.

The chain recombines TRBV19 with TRBJ1-5; tentatively, D is TRBD1 (6 bases). Germline V gene sequence: CDR1 LNHDA, CDR2 SQIVND (reference sequence). V lost 5 bases and J 8 bases, leaving 19 bases between the germline ends. This CDR3 contains 15 residues. DNA of the CDR3: TGTGCCAGTAGTCCCGCCACGGGGGCACGGGAGCCCCAGCATTTT. Amino acid sequence: CASSPATGAREPQHF.

The chain joins TRBV12-3 or TRBV12-4 to TRBJ1-4; D is perhaps TRBD1 (5 bases). The CDR3 has 16 amino acids. Trimming pared 5 bases from V and 8 bases from J, leaving 21 bases between. Here the CDR3 reads CASSPHPLGVGEKLFF. The CDR3 coding sequence is TGTGCCAGCAGTCCCCACCCTTTAGGGGTCGGAGAAAAACTGTTTTTT.

This rearrangement joins TRBV29-1 to TRBJ2-7, with D unresolved. CDR1 and CDR2 (germline): SQVTM, ANQGSEA. The CDR3 has 13 amino acids. Trimming stripped 0 bases from V and 0 bases from J, with 6 bases between. This CDR3 is CSVEDPHSYEQYF. Written as DNA, the CDR3 is TGCAGCGTTGAAGACCCCCACTCCTACGAGCAGTACTTC.